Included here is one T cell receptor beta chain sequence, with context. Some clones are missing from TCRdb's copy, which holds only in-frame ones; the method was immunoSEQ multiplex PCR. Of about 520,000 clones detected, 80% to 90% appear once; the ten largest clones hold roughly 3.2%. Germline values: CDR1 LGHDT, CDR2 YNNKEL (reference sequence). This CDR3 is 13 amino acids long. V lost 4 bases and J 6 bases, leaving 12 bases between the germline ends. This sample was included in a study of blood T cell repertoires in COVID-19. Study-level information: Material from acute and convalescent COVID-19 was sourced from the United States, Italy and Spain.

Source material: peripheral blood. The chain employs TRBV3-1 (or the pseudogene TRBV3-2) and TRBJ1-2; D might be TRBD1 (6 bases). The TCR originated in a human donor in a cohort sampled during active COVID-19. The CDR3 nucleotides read TGTGCCAGCAGCCCGGGGGGCGTCCATGGCTACACCTTC. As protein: CASSPGGVHGYTF.